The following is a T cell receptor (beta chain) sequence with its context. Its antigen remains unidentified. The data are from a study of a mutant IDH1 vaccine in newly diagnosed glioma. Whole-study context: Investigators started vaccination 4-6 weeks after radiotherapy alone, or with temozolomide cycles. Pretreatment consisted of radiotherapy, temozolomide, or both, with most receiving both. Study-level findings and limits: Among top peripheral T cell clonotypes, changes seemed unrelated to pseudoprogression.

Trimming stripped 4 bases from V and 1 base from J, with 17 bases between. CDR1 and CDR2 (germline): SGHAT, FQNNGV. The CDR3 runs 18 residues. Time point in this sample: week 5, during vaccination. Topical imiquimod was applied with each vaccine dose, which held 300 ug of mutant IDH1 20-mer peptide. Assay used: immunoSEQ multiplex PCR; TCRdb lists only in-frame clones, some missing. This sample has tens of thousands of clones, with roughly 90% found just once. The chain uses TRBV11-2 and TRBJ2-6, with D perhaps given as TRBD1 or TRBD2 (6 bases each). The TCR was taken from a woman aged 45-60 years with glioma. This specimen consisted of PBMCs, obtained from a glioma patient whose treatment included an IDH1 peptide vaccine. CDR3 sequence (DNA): TGTGCCAGCAGCTCCGGAGGGGACATCCTTTCTGGGGCCAACGTCCTGACTTTC. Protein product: CASSSGGDILSGANVLTF.